The clone carrying this T cell receptor beta chain has more than one count but fewer than ten. The sample belongs to a study of cytomegalovirus exposure and HLA in healthy donors. Trimming cost V 1 base and J 2 bases, with 9 bases left between them. This CDR3 has 16 amino acids. Germline CDR1 and CDR2: SGHVS and FQNEAQ. 13 Jbeta primers and 60 Vbeta primers were used for the PCR. Generated by immunoSEQ multiplex PCR, the TCRdb table keeps only in-frame clones and is missing some. The data show under 150,000 clones, 70% to 85% seen once. This receptor was obtained from a woman aged 55-70 years in good health and CMV-seropositive. The sample consisted of PBMCs. V and J are TRBV7-8 and TRBJ1-6; D is ambiguous. The CDR3 DNA sequence: TGTGCCAGCAGCTTAGAGGTGGGCACCTATAATTCACCCCTCCACTTT. Amino acids: CASSLEVGTYNSPLHF.